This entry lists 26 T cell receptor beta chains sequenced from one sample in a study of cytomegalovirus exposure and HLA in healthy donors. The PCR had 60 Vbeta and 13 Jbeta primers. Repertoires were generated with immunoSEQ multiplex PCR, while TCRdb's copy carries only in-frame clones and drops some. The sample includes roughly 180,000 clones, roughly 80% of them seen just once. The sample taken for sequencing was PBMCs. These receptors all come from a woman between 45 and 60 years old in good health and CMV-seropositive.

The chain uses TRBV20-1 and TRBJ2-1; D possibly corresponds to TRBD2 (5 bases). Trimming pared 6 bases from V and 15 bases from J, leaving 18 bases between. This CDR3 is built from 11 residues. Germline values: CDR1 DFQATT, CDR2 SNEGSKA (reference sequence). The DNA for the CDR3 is TGCAGTGCAGGGCAGAGGGAAAAGGCGTTCTTC. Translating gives CSAGQREKAFF.

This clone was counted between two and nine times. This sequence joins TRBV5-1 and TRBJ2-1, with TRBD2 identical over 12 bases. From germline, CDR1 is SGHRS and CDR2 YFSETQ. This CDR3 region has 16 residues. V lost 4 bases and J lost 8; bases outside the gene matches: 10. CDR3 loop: CASSAWTSGEADEQFF. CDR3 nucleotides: TGCGCCAGCAGCGCCTGGACTAGCGGGGAGGCCGATGAGCAGTTCTTC.

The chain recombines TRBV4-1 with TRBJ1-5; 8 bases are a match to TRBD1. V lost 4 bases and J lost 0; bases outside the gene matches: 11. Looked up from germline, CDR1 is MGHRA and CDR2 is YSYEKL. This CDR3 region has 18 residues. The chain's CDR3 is CASSRTDRGQTSNQPQHF. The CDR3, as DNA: TGCGCCAGCAGCCGAACAGACAGGGGACAAACTAGCAATCAGCCCCAGCATTTT.

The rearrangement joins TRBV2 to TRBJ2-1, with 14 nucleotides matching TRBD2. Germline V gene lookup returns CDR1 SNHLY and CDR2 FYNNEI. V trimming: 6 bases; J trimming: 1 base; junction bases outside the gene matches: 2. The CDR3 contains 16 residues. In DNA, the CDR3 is TGTGCCAGCAGGACTAGCGGGGGGGGGTCCTACAATGAGCAGTTCTTC. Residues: CASRTSGGGSYNEQFF.

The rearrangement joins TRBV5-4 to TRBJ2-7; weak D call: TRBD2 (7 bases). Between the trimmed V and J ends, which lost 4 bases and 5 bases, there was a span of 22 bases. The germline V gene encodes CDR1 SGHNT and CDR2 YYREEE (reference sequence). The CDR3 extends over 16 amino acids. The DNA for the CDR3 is TGTGCCAGCAGCCCCCCCGGGGGCGGGAGATTAAACGAGCAGTACTTC. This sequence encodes CASSPPGGGRLNEQYF.

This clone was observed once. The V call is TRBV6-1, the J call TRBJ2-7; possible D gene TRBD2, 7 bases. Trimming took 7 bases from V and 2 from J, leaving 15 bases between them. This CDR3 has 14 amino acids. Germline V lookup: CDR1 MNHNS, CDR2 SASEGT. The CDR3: CASTRDGGPYEQYF. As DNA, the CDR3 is TGTGCCAGCACTCGAGACGGGGGGCCCTACGAGCAGTACTTC.

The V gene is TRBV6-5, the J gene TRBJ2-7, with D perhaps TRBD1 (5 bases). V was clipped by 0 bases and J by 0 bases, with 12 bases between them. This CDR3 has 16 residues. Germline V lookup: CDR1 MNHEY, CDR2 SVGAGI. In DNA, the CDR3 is TGTGCCAGCAGTTACTCTTTTAGCAGGGTCTCCTACGAGCAGTACTTC. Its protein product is CASSYSFSRVSYEQYF.

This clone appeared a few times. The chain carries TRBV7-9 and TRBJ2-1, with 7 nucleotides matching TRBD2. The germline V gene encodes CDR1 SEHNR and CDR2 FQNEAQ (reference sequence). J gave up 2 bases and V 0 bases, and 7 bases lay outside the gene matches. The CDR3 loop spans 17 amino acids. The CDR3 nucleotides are TGTGCCAGCAGCTTAGCTGGGGGGGTAATAACCTACAATGAGCAGTTCTTC. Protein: CASSLAGGVITYNEQFF.

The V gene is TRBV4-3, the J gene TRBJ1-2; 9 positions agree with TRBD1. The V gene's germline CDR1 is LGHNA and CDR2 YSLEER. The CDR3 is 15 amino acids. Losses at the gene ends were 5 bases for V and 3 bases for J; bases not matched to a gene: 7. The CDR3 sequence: CASSSRTGEDYGYTF. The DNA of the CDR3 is TGCGCCAGCAGCTCCCGGACAGGGGAAGACTATGGCTACACCTTC.

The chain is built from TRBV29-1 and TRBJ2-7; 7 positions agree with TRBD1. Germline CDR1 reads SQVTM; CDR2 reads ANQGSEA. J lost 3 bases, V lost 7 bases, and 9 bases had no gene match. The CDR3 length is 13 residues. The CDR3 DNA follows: TGCAGCGCCCGTACAGGGGCAAACTACGAGCAGTACTTC. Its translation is CSARTGANYEQYF.

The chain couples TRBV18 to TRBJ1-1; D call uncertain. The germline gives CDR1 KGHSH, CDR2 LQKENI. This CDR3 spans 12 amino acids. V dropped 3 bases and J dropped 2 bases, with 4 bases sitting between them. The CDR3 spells CASSPANTEAFF. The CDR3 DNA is TGTGCCAGCTCACCGGCCAACACTGAAGCTTTCTTT.

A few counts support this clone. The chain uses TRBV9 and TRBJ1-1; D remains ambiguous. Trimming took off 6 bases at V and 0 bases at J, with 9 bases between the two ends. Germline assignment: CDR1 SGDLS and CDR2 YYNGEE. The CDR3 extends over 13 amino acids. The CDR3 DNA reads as TGTGCCAGCAAAGCGGACCTGAACACTGAAGCTTTCTTT. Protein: CASKADLNTEAFF.

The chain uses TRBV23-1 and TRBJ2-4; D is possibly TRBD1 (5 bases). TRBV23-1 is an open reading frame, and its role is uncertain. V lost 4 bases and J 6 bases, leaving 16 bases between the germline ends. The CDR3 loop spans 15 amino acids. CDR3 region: CASSPPKGPGNIQYF. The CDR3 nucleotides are TGCGCCAGCAGTCCTCCCAAGGGGCCGGGAAACATTCAGTACTTC.

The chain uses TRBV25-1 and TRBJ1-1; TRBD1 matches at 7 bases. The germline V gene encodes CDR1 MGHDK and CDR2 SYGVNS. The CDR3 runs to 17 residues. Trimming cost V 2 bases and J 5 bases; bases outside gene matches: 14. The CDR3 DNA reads TGTGCCAGCAGTGAAAATGTTGGAGACAGGGTGTCGACTGAAGCTTTCTTT. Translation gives CASSENVGDRVSTEAFF.

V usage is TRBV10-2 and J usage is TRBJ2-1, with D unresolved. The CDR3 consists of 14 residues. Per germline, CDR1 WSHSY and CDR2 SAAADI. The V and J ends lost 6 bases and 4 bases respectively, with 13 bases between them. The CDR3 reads CASRVELLYNEQFF. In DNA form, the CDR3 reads TGCGCCAGCAGAGTCGAACTCCTTTACAATGAGCAGTTCTTC.

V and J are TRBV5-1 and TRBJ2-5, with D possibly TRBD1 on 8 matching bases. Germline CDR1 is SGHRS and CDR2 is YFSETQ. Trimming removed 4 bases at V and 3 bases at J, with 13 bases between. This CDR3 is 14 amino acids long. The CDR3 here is CASSRQGREETQYF. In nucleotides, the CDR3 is TGCGCCAGCAGCCGACAGGGGAGGGAAGAGACCCAGTACTTC.

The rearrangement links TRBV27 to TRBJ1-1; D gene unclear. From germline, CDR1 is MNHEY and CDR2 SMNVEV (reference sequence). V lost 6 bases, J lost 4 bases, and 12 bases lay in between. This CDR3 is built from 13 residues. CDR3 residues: CASSPARGTEAFF. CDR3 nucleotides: TGTGCCAGCAGCCCCGCCCGGGGCACTGAAGCTTTCTTT.

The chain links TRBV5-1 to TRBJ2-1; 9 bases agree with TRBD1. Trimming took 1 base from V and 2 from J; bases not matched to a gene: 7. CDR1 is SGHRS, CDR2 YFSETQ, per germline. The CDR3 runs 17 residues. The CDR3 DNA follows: TGCGCCAGCAGCTTGAGGGGGGACAGGGCGGCCTACAATGAGCAGTTCTTC. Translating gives CASSLRGDRAAYNEQFF. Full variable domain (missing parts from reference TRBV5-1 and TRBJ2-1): KAGVTQTPRYLIKTRGQQVTLSCSPISGHRSVSWYQQTPGQGLQFLFEYFSETQRNKGNFPGRFSGRQFSNSRSEMNVSTLELGDSALYLCASSLRGDRAAYNEQFFGPGTRLTVL.

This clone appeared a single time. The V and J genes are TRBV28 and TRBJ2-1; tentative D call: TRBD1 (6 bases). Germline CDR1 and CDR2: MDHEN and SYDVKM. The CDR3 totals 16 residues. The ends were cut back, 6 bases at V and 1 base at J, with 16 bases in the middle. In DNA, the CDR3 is TGTGCCAGCAGCACTAACAGGGTAGGGTCCTACAATGAGCAGTTCTTC. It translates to CASSTNRVGSYNEQFF.

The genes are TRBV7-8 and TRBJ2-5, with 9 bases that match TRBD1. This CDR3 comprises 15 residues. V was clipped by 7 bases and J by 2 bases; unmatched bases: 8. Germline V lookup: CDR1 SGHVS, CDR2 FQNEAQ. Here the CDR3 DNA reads TGTGCCAGCAAAAAGAGACAGGGGGTGCAAGAGACCCAGTACTTC. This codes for CASKKRQGVQETQYF.

CDR3 nucleotides: TGTGCCAGCATCAGGGTTGGGGGGGGCACAGATACGCAGTATTTT. Translation gives CASIRVGGGTDTQYF. The V gene is TRBV6-1, the J gene TRBJ2-3; 7 bases line up with TRBD2. Trimming cost V 7 bases and J 1 base; bases outside gene matches: 8. The germline V gene encodes CDR1 MNHNS and CDR2 SASEGT. CDR3 length: 15 amino acids.

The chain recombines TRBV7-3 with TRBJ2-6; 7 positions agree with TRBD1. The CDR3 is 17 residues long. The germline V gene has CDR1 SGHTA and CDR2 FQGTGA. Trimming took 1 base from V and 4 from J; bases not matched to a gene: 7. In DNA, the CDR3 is TGTGCCAGCAGCTTAATGACAGGGTATACAGGGGCCAACGTCCTGACTTTC. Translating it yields CASSLMTGYTGANVLTF.

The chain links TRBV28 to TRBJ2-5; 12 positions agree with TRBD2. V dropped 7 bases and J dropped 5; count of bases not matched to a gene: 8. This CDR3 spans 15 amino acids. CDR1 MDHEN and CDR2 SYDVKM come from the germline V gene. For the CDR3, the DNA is TGTGCCAGCACCACACTAGCGGGAGGCGGGGAGACCCAGTACTTC. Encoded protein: CASTTLAGGGETQYF.

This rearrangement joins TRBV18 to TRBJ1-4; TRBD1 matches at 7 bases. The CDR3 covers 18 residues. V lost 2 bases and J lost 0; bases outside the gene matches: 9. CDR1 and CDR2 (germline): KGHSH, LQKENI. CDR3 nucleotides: TGTGCCAGCTCACCAACTTCGGGACAGATGTCAACTAATGAAAAACTGTTTTTT. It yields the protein CASSPTSGQMSTNEKLFF. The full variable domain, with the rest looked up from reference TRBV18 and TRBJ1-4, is NAGVMQNPRHLVRRRGQEARLRCSPMKGHSHVYWYRQLPEEGLKFMVYLQKENIIDESGMPKERFSAEFPKEGPSILRIQQVVRGDSAAYFCASSPTSGQMSTNEKLFFGSGTQLSVL.

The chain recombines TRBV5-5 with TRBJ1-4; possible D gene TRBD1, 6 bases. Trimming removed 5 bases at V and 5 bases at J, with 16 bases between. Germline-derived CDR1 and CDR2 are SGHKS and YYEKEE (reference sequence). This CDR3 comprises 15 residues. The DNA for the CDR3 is TGTGCCAGCAGTTGGGGTGGGGGCCCGAATGAAAAACTGTTTTTT. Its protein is CASSWGGGPNEKLFF.

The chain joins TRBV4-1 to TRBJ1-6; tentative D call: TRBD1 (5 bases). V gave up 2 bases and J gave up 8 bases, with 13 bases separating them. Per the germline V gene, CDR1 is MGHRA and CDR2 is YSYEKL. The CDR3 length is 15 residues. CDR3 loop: CASSQFGGFDSPLHF. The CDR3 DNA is TGCGCCAGCAGCCAATTCGGGGGTTTTGATTCACCCCTCCACTTT.